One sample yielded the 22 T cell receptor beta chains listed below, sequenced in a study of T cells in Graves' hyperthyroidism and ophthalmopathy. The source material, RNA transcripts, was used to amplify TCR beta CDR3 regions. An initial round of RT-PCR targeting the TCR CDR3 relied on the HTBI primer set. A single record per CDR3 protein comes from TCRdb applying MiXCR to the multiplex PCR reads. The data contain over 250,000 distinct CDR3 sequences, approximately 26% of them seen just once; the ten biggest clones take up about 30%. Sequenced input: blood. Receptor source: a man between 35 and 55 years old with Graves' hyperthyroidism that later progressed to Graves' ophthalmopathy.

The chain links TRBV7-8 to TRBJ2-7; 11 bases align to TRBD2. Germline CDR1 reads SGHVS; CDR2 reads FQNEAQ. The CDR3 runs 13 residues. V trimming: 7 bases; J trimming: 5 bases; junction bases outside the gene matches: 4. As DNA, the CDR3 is TGTGCCAGCACGACTAGCGGGATAGACGAGCAGTACTTC. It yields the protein CASTTSGIDEQYF. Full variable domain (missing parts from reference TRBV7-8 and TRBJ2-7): GAGVSQSPRYKVAKRGQDVALRCDPISGHVSLFWYQQALGQGPEFLTYFQNEAQLDKSGLPSDRFFAERPEGSVSTLKIQRTQQEDSAVYLCASTTSGIDEQYFGPGTRLTVT.

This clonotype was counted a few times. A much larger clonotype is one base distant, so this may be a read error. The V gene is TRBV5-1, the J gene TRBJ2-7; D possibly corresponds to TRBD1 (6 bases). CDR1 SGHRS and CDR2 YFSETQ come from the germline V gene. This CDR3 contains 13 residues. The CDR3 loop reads CASRNRQGYGQYF. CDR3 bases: TGCGCCAGCAGGAACCGTCAGGGGTACGGGCAGTACTTC. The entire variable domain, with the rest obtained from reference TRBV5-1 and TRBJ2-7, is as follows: KAGVTQTPRYLIKTRGQQVTLSCSPISGHRSVSWYQQTPGQGLQFLFEYFSETQRNKGNFPGRFSGRQFSNSRSEMNVSTLELGDSALYLCASRNRQGYGQYFGPGTRLTVT.

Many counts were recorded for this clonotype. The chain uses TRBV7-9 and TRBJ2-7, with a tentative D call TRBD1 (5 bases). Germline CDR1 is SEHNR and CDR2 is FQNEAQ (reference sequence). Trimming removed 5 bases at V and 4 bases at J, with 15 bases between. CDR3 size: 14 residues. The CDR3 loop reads CASSPGRVPYEQYF. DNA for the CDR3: TGTGCCAGCAGCCCCGGCAGGGTTCCGTACGAGCAGTACTTC.

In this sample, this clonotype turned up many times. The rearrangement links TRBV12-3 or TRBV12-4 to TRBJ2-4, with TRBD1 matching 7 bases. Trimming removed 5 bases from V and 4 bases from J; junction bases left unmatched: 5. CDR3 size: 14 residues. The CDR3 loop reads CASSTGTVKNIQYF. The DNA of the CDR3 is TGTGCCAGCAGTACCGGGACAGTAAAAAACATTCAGTACTTC.

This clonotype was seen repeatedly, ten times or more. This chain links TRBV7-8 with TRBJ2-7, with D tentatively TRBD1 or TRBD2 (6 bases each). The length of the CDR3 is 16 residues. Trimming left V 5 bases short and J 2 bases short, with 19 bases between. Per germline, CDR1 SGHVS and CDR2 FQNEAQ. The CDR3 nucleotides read TGTGCCAGCAGCCCCCGGTTCGGGGGCCAAACCTACGAGCAGTACTTC. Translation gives CASSPRFGGQTYEQYF.

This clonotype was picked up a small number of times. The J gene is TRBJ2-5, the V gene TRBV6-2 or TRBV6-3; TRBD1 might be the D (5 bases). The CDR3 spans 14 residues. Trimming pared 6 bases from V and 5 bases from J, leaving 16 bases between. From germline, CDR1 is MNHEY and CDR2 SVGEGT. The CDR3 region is CASSLNTGLETQYF. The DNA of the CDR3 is TGTGCCAGCAGCCTCAACACAGGTCTGGAGACCCAGTACTTC.

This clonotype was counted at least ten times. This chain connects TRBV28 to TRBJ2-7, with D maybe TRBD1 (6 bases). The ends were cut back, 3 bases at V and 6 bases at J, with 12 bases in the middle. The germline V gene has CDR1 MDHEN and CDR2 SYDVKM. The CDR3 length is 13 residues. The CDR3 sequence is CASSFWRQVEQYF. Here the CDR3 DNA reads TGTGCCAGCAGTTTTTGGCGACAGGTCGAGCAGTACTTC.

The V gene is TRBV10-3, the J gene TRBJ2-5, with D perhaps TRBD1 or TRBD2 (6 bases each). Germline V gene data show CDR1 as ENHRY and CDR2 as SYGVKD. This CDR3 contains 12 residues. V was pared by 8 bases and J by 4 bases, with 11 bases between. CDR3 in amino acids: CAIRGQAETQYF. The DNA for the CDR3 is TGTGCCATCCGGGGGCAGGCAGAGACCCAGTACTTC.

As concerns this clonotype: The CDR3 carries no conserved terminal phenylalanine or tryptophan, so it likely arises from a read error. Here the CDR3 reads CASSVARGSEQYL. Written as DNA, the CDR3 is TGTGCCAGCAGCGTCGCGCGGGGATCCGAGCAGTACCTC. This rearrangement joins TRBV7-6 to TRBJ2-7; possible D gene TRBD2, 6 bases. The V and J ends lost 5 bases and 6 bases respectively, with 14 bases between them. The germline gives CDR1 SGHVS, CDR2 FNYEAQ. This CDR3 contains 13 residues.

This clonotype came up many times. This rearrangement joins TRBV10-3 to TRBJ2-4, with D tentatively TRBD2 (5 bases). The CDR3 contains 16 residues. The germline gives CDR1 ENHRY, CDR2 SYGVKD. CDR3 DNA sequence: TGTCCCAACCCAGGCGGGCCCCGTGTAGCCAAAAACATTCAGTACTTC. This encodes CPNPGGPRVAKNIQYF.

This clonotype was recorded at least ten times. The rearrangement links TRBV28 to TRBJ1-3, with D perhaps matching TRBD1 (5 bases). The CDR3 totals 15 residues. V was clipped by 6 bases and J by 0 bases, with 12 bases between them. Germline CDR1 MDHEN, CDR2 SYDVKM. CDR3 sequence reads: CASSDRPGSGNTIYF. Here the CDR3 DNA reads TGTGCCAGCAGCGACAGACCTGGCTCTGGAAACACCATATATTTT. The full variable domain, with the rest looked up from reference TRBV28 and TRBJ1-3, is DVKVTQSSRYLVKRTGEKVFLECVQDMDHENMFWYRQDPGLGLRLIYFSYDVKMKEKGDIPEGYSVSREKKERFSLILESASTNQTSMYLCASSDRPGSGNTIYFGEGSWLTVV.

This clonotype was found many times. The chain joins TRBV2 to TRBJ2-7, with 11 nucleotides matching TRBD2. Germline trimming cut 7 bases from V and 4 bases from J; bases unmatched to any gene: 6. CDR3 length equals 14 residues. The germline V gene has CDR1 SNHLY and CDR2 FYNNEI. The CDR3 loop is CASKLAGDNYEQYF. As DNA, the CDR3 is TGTGCCAGCAAACTAGCGGGAGATAATTACGAGCAGTACTTC.

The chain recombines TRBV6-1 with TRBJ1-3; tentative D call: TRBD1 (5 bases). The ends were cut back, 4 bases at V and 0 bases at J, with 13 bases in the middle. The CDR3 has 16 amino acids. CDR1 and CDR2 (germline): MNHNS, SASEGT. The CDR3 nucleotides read TGTGCCAGCAGTGGCGTTGGTGGGACCTCTGGAAACACCATATATTTT. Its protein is CASSGVGGTSGNTIYF.

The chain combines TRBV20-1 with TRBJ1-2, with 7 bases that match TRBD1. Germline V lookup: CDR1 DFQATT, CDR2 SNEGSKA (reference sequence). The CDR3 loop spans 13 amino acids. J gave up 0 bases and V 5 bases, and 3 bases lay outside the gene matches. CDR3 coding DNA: TGCAGTGCTTCCGGGACAGCTAACTATGGCTACACCTTC. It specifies CSASGTANYGYTF.

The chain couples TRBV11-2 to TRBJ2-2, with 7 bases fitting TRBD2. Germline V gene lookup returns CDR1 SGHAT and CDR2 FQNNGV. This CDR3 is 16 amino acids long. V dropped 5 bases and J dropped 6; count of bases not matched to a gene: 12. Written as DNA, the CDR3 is TGTGCCAGCAGCCCAGGACGCGGGGGAATGTCCGGGGAGCTGTTTTTT. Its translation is CASSPGRGGMSGELFF.

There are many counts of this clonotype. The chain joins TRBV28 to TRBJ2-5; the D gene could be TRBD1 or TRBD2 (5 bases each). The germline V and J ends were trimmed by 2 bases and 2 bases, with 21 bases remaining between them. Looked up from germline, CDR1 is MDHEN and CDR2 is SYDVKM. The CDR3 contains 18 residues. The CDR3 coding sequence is TGTGCCAGCAGTTTACGGTGGTTGCAGGGTAGGAGGCAAGAGACCCAGTACTTC. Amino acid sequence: CASSLRWLQGRRQETQYF.

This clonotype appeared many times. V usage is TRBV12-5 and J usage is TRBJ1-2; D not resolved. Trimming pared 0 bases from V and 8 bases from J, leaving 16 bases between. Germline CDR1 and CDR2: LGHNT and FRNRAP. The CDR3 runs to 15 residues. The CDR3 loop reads CASGLVLDQSPGYTF. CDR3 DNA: TGTGCTAGTGGTTTGGTACTGGACCAATCTCCCGGCTACACCTTC. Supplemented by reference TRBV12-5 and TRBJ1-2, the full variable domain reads DARVTQTPRHKVTEMGQEVTMRCQPILGHNTVFWYRQTMMQGLELLAYFRNRAPLDDSGMPKDRFSAEMPDATLATLKIQPSEPRDSAVYFCASGLVLDQSPGYTFGSGTRLTVV.

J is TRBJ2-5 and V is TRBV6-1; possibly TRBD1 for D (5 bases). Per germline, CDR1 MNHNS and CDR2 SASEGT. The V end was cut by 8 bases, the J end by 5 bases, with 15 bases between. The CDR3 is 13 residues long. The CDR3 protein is CASGAALDETQYF. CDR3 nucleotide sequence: TGTGCCAGCGGGGCGGCTCTTGATGAGACCCAGTACTTC.

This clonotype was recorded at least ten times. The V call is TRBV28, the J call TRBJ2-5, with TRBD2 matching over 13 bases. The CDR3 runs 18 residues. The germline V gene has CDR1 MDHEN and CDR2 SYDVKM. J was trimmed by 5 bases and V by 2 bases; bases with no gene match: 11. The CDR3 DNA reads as TGTGCCAGCAGTTTAGAAGGACTAGCGGGAGTGTTTGCGGAGACCCAGTACTTC. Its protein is CASSLEGLAGVFAETQYF.

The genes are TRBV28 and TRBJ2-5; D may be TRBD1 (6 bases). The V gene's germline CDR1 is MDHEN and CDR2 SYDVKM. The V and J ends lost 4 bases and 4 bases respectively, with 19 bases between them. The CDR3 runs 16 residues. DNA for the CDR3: TGTGCCAGCAGTTCCGCCCACGGACAGATGTCAGAGACCCAGTACTTC. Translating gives CASSSAHGQMSETQYF.

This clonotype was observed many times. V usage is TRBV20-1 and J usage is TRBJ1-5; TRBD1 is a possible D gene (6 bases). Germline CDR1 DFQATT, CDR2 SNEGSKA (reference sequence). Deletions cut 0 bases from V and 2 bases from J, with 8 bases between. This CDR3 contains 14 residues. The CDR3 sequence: CSAREYRGNQPQHF. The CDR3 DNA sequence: TGCAGTGCTAGAGAGTACAGGGGCAATCAGCCCCAGCATTTT.

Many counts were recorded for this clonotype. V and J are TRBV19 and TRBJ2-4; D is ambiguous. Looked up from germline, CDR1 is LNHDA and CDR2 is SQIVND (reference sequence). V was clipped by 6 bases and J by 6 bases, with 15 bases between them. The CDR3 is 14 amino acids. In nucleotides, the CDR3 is TGTGCCAGTAGGGATCCCGGGCAGCGAAACATTCAGTACTTC. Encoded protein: CASRDPGQRNIQYF.